This T cell receptor beta chain was recorded in a study of OX40 agonist ivuxolimab in advanced cancers. Across the study: Hepatocellular carcinoma, melanoma, renal cell or head and neck cancer occurred in dose-escalation patients. Of the participants, around 39% had some prior anti-PD-1, anti-PD-L1 or anti-CTLA-4 therapy, which was allowed.

Generated by immunoSEQ multiplex PCR, the TCRdb table keeps only in-frame clones and is missing some. The sample holds roughly 93,000 clones, 70% to 85% seen once. Note on this clone: Antigen unknown.

Blood sampling took place at baseline, cycle 4 day 1, and cycle 7 day 1. Study conclusions and caveats: The CD4+ and CD8+ T cells in the blood had expanded clonally by week 6 at 0.1 to 3.0 mg/kg.

This clonotype was sampled from an adult with an advanced solid tumor such as melanoma, head and neck, liver or kidney cancer. Specimen: CD4+ or CD8+ T cells sorted from blood, collected in a trial of the OX40 agonist ivuxolimab.

The chain's CDR3 is CASSGRPGSPLHF. CDR3 bases: TGTGCCAGTAGCGGACGGCCAGGATCACCCCTCCACTTT. The chain couples TRBV19 to TRBJ1-6; D call uncertain. The CDR3 has 13 amino acids. The germline V gene has CDR1 LNHDA and CDR2 SQIVND (reference sequence). The V end lost 6 bases, the J end lost 10 bases, and 13 bases lay between the germline ends.